Below are 9 T cell receptor beta chains sequenced from a single sample in a study of regulatory T cells in long-lasting Graves disease. Researchers made TCR beta libraries by using iRepertoire HTBI primers and running Arm-PCR on CDR3 regions. One entry per CDR3 protein results from TCRdb running MiXCR on the multiplex PCR reads. This sample has under 500,000 distinct CDR3 sequences, with around 17% found just once. Time point defined: newly diagnosed GD, antithyroid drugs for less than 3 months. From RNA extracted from PBMCs, the TCR library was made. Another study also made use of these data, one on T cells in Graves' hyperthyroidism and ophthalmopathy.

The material sequenced was peripheral blood mononuclear cells (PBMCs), taken at new diagnosis, from a patient treated with antithyroid drugs. Every receptor here comes from a woman aged 30 to 39 with Graves disease.

A word on this clonotype: A junction boundary mismatches the germline segment, possibly from a read error. The V gene is TRBV4-3, the J gene TRBJ2-7, with TRBD1 matching over 10 bases. There are 17 residues in the CDR3. Per the germline V gene, CDR1 is LGHNA and CDR2 is YSLEER. The CDR3 nucleotides read TGCGCCAGCAGCCAAGATCATGTAGACGGGACAGGGGCTTCCGCCGACTTC. This sequence encodes CASSQDHVDGTGASADF.

The V gene is TRBV6-2 or TRBV6-3, the J gene TRBJ2-1; either TRBD1 or TRBD2 may supply D (5 bases each). From germline, CDR1 is MNHEY and CDR2 SVGEGT. The CDR3 is made up of 15 amino acids. V lost 8 bases and J 5 bases, leaving 19 bases between the germline ends. This chain's CDR3 is CASQPDRGANNEQFF. The CDR3 nucleotides read TGTGCCAGCCAGCCTGATAGGGGAGCGAACAATGAGCAGTTCTTC.

Of note for this clonotype: Possible read error: a much larger clone is one base away. The V call is TRBV6-1, the J call TRBJ2-7; 8 nucleotides agree with TRBD1. Germline values: CDR1 MNHNS, CDR2 SASEGT. J lost 6 bases, V lost 7 bases, and 8 bases had no gene match. The CDR3 extends over 13 amino acids. CDR3 sequence reads: CASTKDRVGEQYF. The CDR3 coding sequence is TGTGCCAGCACCAAGGACAGGGTCGGCGAGCAGTACTTC.

This clonotype has a count of ten or more. This rearrangement joins TRBV3-1 to TRBJ2-7; 11 bases map to TRBD2. The CDR3 length is 17 residues. Germline CDR1 LGHDT, CDR2 YNNKEL (reference sequence). Trimming took 4 bases from V and 2 from J; bases not matched to a gene: 10. In nucleotides, the CDR3 is TGTGCCAGCAGCCCCACGTTTAGCGGGAGGGTCGCCTACGAGCAGTACTTC. It is translated as CASSPTFSGRVAYEQYF.

Many counts were recorded for this clonotype. This chain links TRBV12-3 or TRBV12-4 with TRBJ1-5; possible D gene TRBD1, 5 bases. Between the trimmed V and J ends, which lost 7 bases and 6 bases, there was a span of 10 bases. CDR3 length equals 12 residues. Here the CDR3 reads CASTPGTQPQHF. The CDR3 DNA sequence: TGTGCCAGCACCCCGGGGACTCAGCCCCAGCATTTT.

This clonotype was counted ten times or more. The chain employs TRBV20-1 and TRBJ2-7; a possible D gene is TRBD2 (5 bases). Germline-derived CDR1 and CDR2 are DFQATT and SNEGSKA (reference sequence). This CDR3 contains 14 residues. V gave up 3 bases and J gave up 4 bases, with 16 bases separating them. CDR3 in DNA: TGCAGTGCTAGTCCCTCGGACCGACTATACGAGCAGTACTTC. Encoded protein: CSASPSDRLYEQYF.

There are many counts of this clonotype. The rearrangement joins TRBV7-9 to TRBJ2-7; no clear D gene. The CDR3 runs to 15 residues. V gave up 4 bases and J gave up 2 bases, with 15 bases separating them. Germline lookup yields CDR1 SEHNR and CDR2 FQNEAQ (reference sequence). CDR3 DNA sequence: TGTGCCAGCAGCTCACGACGGGCCGGCCCCTACGAGCAGTACTTC. Translation gives CASSSRRAGPYEQYF.

V and J are TRBV3-1 and TRBJ1-4; no definite D call. The CDR3 totals 13 residues. Trimming cost V 8 bases and J 8 bases, with 15 bases left between them. CDR1 is LGHDT, CDR2 YNNKEL, per germline (reference sequence). The CDR3 loop is CASSDAGGEKLFF. CDR3 bases: TGTGCCAGCTCAGATGCGGGAGGAGAAAAACTGTTTTTT.

This clonotype was detected only a few times. The V and J genes are TRBV4-1 and TRBJ2-7; D unclear. Germline-derived CDR1 and CDR2 are MGHRA and YSYEKL. Trimming stripped 0 bases from V and 2 bases from J, with 11 bases between. The CDR3 loop spans 15 amino acids. CDR3 protein: CASSQEGIATYEQYF. Here the CDR3 DNA reads TGCGCCAGCAGCCAAGAAGGTATAGCTACCTACGAGCAGTACTTC.